A single sample is the source of the 8 T cell receptor beta chains below, sequenced in a study of OX40 agonist ivuxolimab in advanced cancers. The library was built by means of the immunoSEQ multiplex PCR assay. TCRdb took over this immuneACCESS table, retaining in-frame rearrangements with V and J assigned. Such tables are incomplete; in checked studies, under half of the missing clones stem from an unresolved V gene, and the remainder is unexplained. This sample is represented by 75,000 to 100,000 clones; approximately 80% of them were singletons. The ten biggest clones cover less than 6% of the sample. Source: CD4+ or CD8+ T cells sorted from blood, taken in a trial of the OX40 agonist ivuxolimab. The receptor set was obtained from an adult with an advanced solid tumor such as melanoma, head and neck, liver or kidney cancer.

The chain links TRBV6-6 to TRBJ2-3; D gene unclear. The CDR3 totals 14 residues. Germline V gene data show CDR1 as MNHNY and CDR2 as SVGAGI (reference sequence). Trimming took off 4 bases at V and 2 bases at J, with 10 bases between the two ends. CDR3: CASSSGWDTDTQYF. In DNA form, the CDR3 reads TGTGCCAGCAGTTCCGGATGGGACACAGATACGCAGTATTTT.

The chain carries TRBV5-4 and TRBJ1-1; D gene ambiguous. Trimming shortened V by 2 bases and J by 7 bases, and 9 bases separated the two germline ends. CDR1 SGHNT and CDR2 YYREEE come from the germline V gene (reference sequence). The CDR3 contains 12 residues. The CDR3: CASSLGVGEAFF. CDR3 in DNA: TGTGCCAGCAGCTTAGGAGTTGGTGAAGCTTTCTTT. Based on the CDR3 plus reference TRBV5-4 and TRBJ1-1, the full variable domain is ETGVTQSPTHLIKTRGQQVTLRCSSQSGHNTVSWYQQALGQGPQFIFQYYREEENGRGNFPPRFSGLQFPNYSSELNVNALELDDSALYLCASSLGVGEAFFGQGTRLTVV.

The V gene is TRBV11-2, the J gene TRBJ1-5; D remains ambiguous. Germline V gives CDR1 SGHAT, CDR2 FQNNGV. This CDR3 comprises 14 residues. V was pared by 1 base and J by 4 bases, with 8 bases between. CDR3 amino acids: CASSLAPGNQPQHF. In DNA, the CDR3 is TGTGCCAGCAGCTTAGCGCCGGGTAATCAGCCCCAGCATTTT.

In regard to this clone: Other nucleotide sequences in the sample specify the same CDR3. The rearrangement links TRBV4-1 to TRBJ2-7; 8 positions match TRBD2. J lost 0 bases, V lost 1 base, and 5 bases had no gene match. The CDR3 contains 16 residues. In germline, CDR1 is MGHRA, CDR2 YSYEKL. CDR3 in amino acids: CASSQGPSGSSYEQYF. DNA for the CDR3: TGCGCCAGCAGCCAAGGCCCCAGCGGGAGCTCCTACGAGCAGTACTTC.

The chain recombines TRBV19 with TRBJ1-2; no clear D gene. V was clipped by 7 bases and J by 2 bases, with 14 bases between them. Germline loops: CDR1 LNHDA, CDR2 SQIVND (reference sequence). This CDR3 is 14 amino acids long. The CDR3 DNA reads TGTGCCAGTACGGCTGCGGGCTGGAACTATGGCTACACCTTC. This gives the protein CASTAAGWNYGYTF.

The chain has TRBV6-5 and TRBJ1-6; D unresolved. Germline values: CDR1 MNHEY, CDR2 SVGAGI. The CDR3 consists of 15 residues. The V end lost 8 bases, the J end lost 6 bases, and 17 bases lay between the germline ends. The CDR3 sequence is CASGRKPTSNSPLHF. In DNA, the CDR3 is TGTGCCAGCGGGCGAAAACCCACATCTAATTCACCCCTCCACTTT.

The chain links TRBV5-1 to TRBJ1-1, with D maybe TRBD1 (5 bases). CDR1 and CDR2 (germline): SGHRS, YFSETQ. With 3 bases removed from V and 0 bases from J, the gap between germline ends came to 12 bases. The CDR3 totals 15 residues. The CDR3 protein is CASSSGRSMNTEAFF. CDR3 sequence (DNA): TGCGCCAGCAGCTCGGGACGGTCCATGAACACTGAAGCTTTCTTT.

V gene TRBV11-2 combines with J gene TRBJ1-1; 10 bases line up with TRBD1. The germline gives CDR1 SGHAT, CDR2 FQNNGV. This CDR3 has 17 amino acids. Trimming at V came to 0 bases and at J to 8 bases, leaving 12 bases not matched to a gene. The CDR3 spells CASSLDRQGAGLTEAFF. CDR3 DNA: TGTGCCAGCAGCTTAGATAGACAGGGGGCGGGTCTTACCGAAGCTTTCTTT.